The 13 T cell receptor beta chains given below trace back to one sample, sequenced in a study of blood T cell repertoires in COVID-19 (TCRdb year 2020). Library construction relied on the immunoSEQ multiplex PCR assay. TCRdb mirrors the immuneACCESS table, restricted to in-frame sequences. Some clones are absent from its copies; in checked studies, under half trace to an unresolved V gene, and the reason for the others is unknown. Here the sample has 70,000 or so clones; over 80% occur a single time. The ten most abundant clones make up 6% to 8% of the sample. Material: peripheral blood. These receptors came from a woman of 80 years or more with active COVID-19.

This sequence joins TRBV15 and TRBJ1-1; TRBD1 is a possible D gene (6 bases). Trimming cost V 5 bases and J 4 bases, with 14 bases left between them. Germline V CDR1 and CDR2: LNHNV, YYDKDF (reference sequence). This CDR3 is 14 amino acids long. The CDR3: CATSRMTGLTEAFF. CDR3 in DNA: TGTGCCACCAGCCGTATGACAGGCCTCACTGAAGCTTTCTTT.

The chain employs TRBV6-1 and TRBJ2-1, with 14 positions matching TRBD2. V was clipped by 2 bases and J by 12 bases; unmatched bases: 6. The CDR3 is 15 amino acids. CDR1 MNHNS and CDR2 SASEGT come from the germline V gene. The CDR3 sequence is CASSEMTSGRAGQFF. As DNA, the CDR3 is TGTGCCAGCAGTGAAATGACTAGCGGGAGGGCCGGGCAGTTCTTC.

The rearrangement uses TRBV7-2 and TRBJ1-1; D remains unclear. Germline V gene sequence: CDR1 SGHTA, CDR2 FQGNSA. V shed 1 base and J shed 11 bases, with 8 bases lying between them. The CDR3 sequence is 11 residues long. The DNA for the CDR3 is TGTGCCAGCAGCTTAGTTGGGCCGGCTTTCTTT. Translated: CASSLVGPAFF.

The rearrangement joins TRBV19 to TRBJ2-2; the D gene is possibly TRBD2 (5 bases). Germline V gene lookup returns CDR1 LNHDA and CDR2 SQIVND (reference sequence). V lost 7 bases, J lost 5 bases, and 11 bases lay in between. This CDR3 has 13 amino acids. CDR3 residues: CASTLRGTGELFF. The CDR3 DNA sequence: TGTGCCAGTACCCTTCGCGGGACCGGGGAGCTGTTTTTT.

The chain has TRBV28 and TRBJ1-5, with D perhaps matching TRBD1 (6 bases). The CDR3 sequence is 15 residues long. CDR1 is MDHEN, CDR2 SYDVKM, per germline. With 6 bases removed from V and 2 bases from J, the gap between germline ends came to 14 bases. The CDR3: CASRYGTLGNQPQHF. The CDR3 bases are TGTGCCAGCAGATACGGGACATTAGGCAATCAGCCCCAGCATTTT.

This chain joins TRBV3-1 (or the pseudogene TRBV3-2) and TRBJ2-1, with D perhaps TRBD1 (5 bases). Trimming stripped 5 bases from V and 7 bases from J, with 6 bases between. CDR3 length: 11 amino acids. The germline gives CDR1 LGHDT, CDR2 YNNKEL (reference sequence). CDR3 sequence (DNA): TGTGCCAGCAGCAGGGGTAATGAGCAGTTCTTC. This gives the protein CASSRGNEQFF.

CDR3 sequence reads: CASRDKGYNEQFF. CDR3 DNA: TGTGCCAGCAGGGACAAGGGATACAATGAGCAGTTCTTC. The J gene is TRBJ2-1, the V gene TRBV27; the D gene is possibly TRBD1 (5 bases). CDR1 is MNHEY, CDR2 SMNVEV, per germline (reference sequence). CDR3 length equals 13 residues. V shed 6 bases and J shed 4 bases, with 10 bases lying between them.

The V gene is TRBV19, the J gene TRBJ2-3, with D unresolved. Trimming took 7 bases from V and 5 from J, leaving 16 bases between them. The CDR3 is 14 residues long. Germline CDR1 and CDR2: LNHDA and SQIVND (reference sequence). For the CDR3, the DNA is TGTGCCAGTAATCCCGGCAGGTTCCGAGATACGCAGTATTTT. Amino acid sequence: CASNPGRFRDTQYF. Complete variable domain (other parts from reference TRBV19 and TRBJ2-3): DGGITQSPKYLFRKEGQNVTLSCEQNLNHDAMYWYRQDPGQGLRLIYYSQIVNDFQKGDIAEGYSVSREKKESFPLTVTSAQKNPTAFYLCASNPGRFRDTQYFGPGTRLTVL.

V gene TRBV5-4 combines with J gene TRBJ1-1; D uncertain. Germline assignment: CDR1 SGHNT and CDR2 YYREEE (reference sequence). The V end was cut by 3 bases, the J end by 6 bases, with 6 bases between. The CDR3 spans 11 residues. DNA of the CDR3: TGTGCCAGCAGCTCGAGGGCTGAAGCTTTCTTT. It translates to CASSSRAEAFF.

The CDR3 sequence: CASSLNFRETQYF. For the CDR3, the DNA is TGTGCCAGCAGCTTAAATTTTAGAGAGACCCAGTACTTC. The J gene is TRBJ2-5, the V gene TRBV7-2; D gene ambiguous. Germline loops: CDR1 SGHTA, CDR2 FQGNSA. This CDR3 is built from 13 residues. V gave up 2 bases and J gave up 4 bases, with 8 bases separating them.

This clone occurred a few times. This chain connects TRBV18 to TRBJ2-7; possible D gene TRBD1, 6 bases. CDR1 is KGHSH, CDR2 LQKENI, per germline. CDR3 length: 11 amino acids. V was shortened by 8 bases and J by 5 bases, with 10 bases between the two germline ends. Here the CDR3 DNA reads TGTGCCAGCACACAGGGAGACGAGCAGTACTTC. It yields the protein CASTQGDEQYF.

This chain joins TRBV5-6 and TRBJ2-2; possibly TRBD1 for D (5 bases). This CDR3 has 12 amino acids. The germline gives CDR1 SGHDT, CDR2 YYEEEE. The V gene lost 6 bases and the J gene lost 8 bases, with 11 bases spanning the gap. The CDR3 region is CASTFWTGELFF. The CDR3 coding sequence is TGTGCCAGCACCTTTTGGACAGGGGAGCTGTTTTTT. Drawing the rest from reference TRBV5-6 and TRBJ2-2, the complete variable domain is DAGVTQSPTHLIKTRGQQVTLRCSPKSGHDTVSWYQQALGQGPQFIFQYYEEEERQRGNFPDRFSGHQFPNYSSELNVNALLLGDSALYLCASTFWTGELFFGEGSRLTVL.

This clone was recorded only once. The chain has TRBV20-1 and TRBJ2-3, with unresolved D. The CDR3 contains 12 residues. The V and J ends lost 3 bases and 4 bases respectively, with 8 bases between them. Germline V gene sequence: CDR1 DFQATT, CDR2 SNEGSKA (reference sequence). DNA for the CDR3: TGCAGTGCTAGTCTAGTGGCAGATACGCAGTATTTT. This gives the protein CSASLVADTQYF.